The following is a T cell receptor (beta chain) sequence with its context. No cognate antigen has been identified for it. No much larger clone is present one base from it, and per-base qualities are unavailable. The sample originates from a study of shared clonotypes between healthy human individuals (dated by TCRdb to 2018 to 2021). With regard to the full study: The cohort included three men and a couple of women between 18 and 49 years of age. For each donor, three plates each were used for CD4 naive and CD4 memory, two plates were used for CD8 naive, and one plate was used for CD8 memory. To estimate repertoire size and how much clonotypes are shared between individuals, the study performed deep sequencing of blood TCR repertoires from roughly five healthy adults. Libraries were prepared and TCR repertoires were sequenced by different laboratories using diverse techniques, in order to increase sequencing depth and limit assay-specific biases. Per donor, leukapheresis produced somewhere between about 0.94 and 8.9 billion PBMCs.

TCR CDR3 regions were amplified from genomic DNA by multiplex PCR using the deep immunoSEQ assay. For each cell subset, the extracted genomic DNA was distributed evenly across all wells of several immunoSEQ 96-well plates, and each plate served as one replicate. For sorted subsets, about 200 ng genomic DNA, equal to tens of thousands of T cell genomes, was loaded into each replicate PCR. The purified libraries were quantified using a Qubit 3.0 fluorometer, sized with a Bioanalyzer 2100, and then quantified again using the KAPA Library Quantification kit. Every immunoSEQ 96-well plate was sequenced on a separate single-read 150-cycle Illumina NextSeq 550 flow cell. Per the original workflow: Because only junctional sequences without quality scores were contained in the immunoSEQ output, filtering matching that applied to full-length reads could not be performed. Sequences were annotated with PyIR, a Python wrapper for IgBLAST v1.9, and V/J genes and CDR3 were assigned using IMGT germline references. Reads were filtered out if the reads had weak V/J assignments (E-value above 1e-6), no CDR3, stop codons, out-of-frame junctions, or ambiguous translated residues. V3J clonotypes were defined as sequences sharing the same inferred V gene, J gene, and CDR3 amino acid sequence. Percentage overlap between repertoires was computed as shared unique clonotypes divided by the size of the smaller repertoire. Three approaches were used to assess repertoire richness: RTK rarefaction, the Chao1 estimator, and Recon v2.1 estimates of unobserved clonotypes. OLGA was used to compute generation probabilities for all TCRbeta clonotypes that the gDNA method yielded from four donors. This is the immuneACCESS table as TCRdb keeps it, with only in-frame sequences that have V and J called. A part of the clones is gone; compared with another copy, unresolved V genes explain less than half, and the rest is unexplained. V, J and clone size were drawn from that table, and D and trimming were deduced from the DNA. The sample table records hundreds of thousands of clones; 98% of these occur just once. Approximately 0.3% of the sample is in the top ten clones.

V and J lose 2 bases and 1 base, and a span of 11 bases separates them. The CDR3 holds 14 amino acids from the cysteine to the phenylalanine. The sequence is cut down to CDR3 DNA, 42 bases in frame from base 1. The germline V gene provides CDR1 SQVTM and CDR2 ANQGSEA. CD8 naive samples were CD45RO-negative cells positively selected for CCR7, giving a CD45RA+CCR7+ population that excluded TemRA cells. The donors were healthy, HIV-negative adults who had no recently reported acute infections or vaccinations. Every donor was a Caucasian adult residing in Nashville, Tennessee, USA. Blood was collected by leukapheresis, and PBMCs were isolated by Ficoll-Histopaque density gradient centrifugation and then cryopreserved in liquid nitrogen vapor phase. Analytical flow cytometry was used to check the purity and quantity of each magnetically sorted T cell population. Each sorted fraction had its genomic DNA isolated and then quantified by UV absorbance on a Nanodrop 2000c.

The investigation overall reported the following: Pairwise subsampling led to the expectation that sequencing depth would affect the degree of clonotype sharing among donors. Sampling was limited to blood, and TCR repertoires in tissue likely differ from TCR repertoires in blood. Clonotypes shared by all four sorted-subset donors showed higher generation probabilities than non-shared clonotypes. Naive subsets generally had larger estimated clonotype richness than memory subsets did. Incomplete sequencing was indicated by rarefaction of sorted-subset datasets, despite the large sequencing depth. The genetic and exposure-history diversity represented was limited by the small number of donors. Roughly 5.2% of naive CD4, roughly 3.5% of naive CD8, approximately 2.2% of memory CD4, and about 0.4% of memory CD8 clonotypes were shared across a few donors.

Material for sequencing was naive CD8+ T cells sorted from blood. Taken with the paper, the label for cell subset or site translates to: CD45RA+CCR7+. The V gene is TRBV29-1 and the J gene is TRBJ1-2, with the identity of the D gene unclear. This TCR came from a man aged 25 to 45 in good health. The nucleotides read TGCAGCGTTGAATTCTCAGGAATTAACTATGGCTACACCTTC. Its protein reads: CSVEFSGINYGYTF.